This is a list of T cell receptor beta chains from one sample in a study of post-analysis software for immune sequencing data. From the PCR reads, TCRdb called clonotypes with MiXCR, one entry per CDR3 protein. The sample lists a few hundred thousand distinct CDR3 sequences; approximately 42% were seen once. The sample comprised blood. Every receptor here comes from a girl aged 2-10 years with multiple sclerosis. The conserved cysteine and the conserved F or W are not part of the CDR3 here.

>TRBV5-1|TRBJ2-5
ASSLALAAFQETQY
>TRBV5-1|TRBJ2-1
ASTQATGRYNEQF
>TRBV19|TRBJ2-1
ASSSQAGRDEQF
>TRBV4-3|TRBJ1-2
ASSQGQKSLNYGYT
>TRBV28|TRBJ2-7
ASSDYEQY
>TRBV12-3/TRBV12-4|TRBJ1-2
ASSPQTGNTNYGYT
>TRBV6-2/TRBV6-3|TRBJ2-2
ASSYQGSGELF
>TRBV14|TRBJ1-2
ASRPYGYT
>TRBV4-1|TRBJ2-4
ASSPSQLRDKQNIQY
>TRBV6-6|-
ASRPGGGIYEQY
>TRBV7-2|TRBJ2-7
ASSWGQVINEQY
>TRBV29-1|TRBJ1-1
SVFGTSNTEAF
>TRBV2|TRBJ1-6
ASSRDRVIGSPLH
>TRBV20-1|TRBJ2-7
SARRLAGGLPSYEQY
>TRBV5-1|TRBJ2-3
ASSSPGLAGALTDTQY
>TRBV29-1|TRBJ2-1
SVDGGTGAYNEQF
>TRBV4-3|TRBJ2-1
ASSQDGYREFYNEQF
>TRBV10-3|TRBJ2-5
AISESLAGGIETQY
>TRBV6-5|TRBJ1-2
ASSYTAPNYGYT
>TRBV20-1|TRBJ1-4
SARDFEGIETNEKLF
>TRBV12-3/TRBV12-4|TRBJ1-1
ASSFPQAPEGFTEAF
>TRBV7-2|TRBJ1-1
ASSLVASLNTEAF
>TRBV5-1|TRBJ2-1
ASSFPERGALNEQF
>TRBV28|TRBJ1-2
ASSSTDGALNYGYT
>TRBV6-5|-
ASRLSIGRHEQY
>TRBV6-2/TRBV6-3|TRBJ2-3
ASSYVLIAAFIFTDTQY
>TRBV11-2|TRBJ2-5
ASTRMPEEQETQY
>TRBV5-6|TRBJ1-4
ASSLAGGSNEKLF
>TRBV10-3|TRBJ2-3
AISPPNTRKY
>TRBV7-9|TRBJ2-1
ASSLFGGSSYNEQF
>TRBV12-3/TRBV12-4|TRBJ2-3
ASSLMARVRTDTQY
>TRBV7-6|TRBJ2-1
ASSRLAGGRNEQF
>TRBV15|TRBJ2-1
ATSRDAAGGSYNEQF
>TRBV20-1|TRBJ2-7
SARRRASGSVTYEQY
>TRBV20-1|TRBJ1-4
SVDRGDEKLF